The clone carrying this T cell receptor (beta chain) was counted between two and nine times. Its antigen remains unidentified. Losses at the gene ends were 3 bases for V and 8 bases for J; bases not matched to a gene: 7. Germline assignment: CDR1 WSHSY and CDR2 SAAADI. The length of the CDR3 is 15 residues. As for time point: patch test 3, about 24 weeks after DPC sensitization. Treatment given: therapeutic diphenylcyclopropenone sensitization with weekly scalp DPC. These data come from a study of human T cells and chemical hapten exposure. The overall study: Variation in per-sample TCR yields came mainly from small pooled library volume differences. General study points: There was no change with DPC sensitization in TCRs above 1 in 1000 frequency.

TCRdb passed the RACE reads through MiXCR, listing each CDR3 protein once. The table has about 82,000 distinct CDR3 sequences, approximately 13% seen once. The genes are TRBV10-2 and TRBJ2-1; 10 bases line up with TRBD2. The specimen comprised whole blood, sampled in connection with sensitization to the hapten diphenylcyclopropenone (DPC). The sequence came from a woman aged 50 to 65 with alopecia areata. Some clones in this sample may be carry-over from other donors' samples. CDR3 sequence reads: CASSEDSGRLYEQFF. The CDR3 region has the DNA TGCGCCAGCAGTGAAGATAGCGGGAGGCTCTATGAGCAGTTCTTC.